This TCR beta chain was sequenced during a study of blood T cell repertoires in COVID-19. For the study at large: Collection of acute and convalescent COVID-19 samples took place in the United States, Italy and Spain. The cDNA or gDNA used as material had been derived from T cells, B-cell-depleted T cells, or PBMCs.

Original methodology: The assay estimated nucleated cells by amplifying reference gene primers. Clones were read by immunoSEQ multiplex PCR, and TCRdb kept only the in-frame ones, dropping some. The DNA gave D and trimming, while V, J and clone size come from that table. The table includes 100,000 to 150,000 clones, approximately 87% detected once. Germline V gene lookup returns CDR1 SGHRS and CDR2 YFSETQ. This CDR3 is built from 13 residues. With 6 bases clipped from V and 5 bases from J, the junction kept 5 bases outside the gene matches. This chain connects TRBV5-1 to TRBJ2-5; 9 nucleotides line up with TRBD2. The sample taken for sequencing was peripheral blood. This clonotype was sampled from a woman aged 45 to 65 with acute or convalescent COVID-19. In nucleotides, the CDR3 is TGCGCCAGCACTAGCGGGGTTGGGGAGACCCAGTACTTC. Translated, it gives CASTSGVGETQYF. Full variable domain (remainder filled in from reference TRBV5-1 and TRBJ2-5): KAGVTQTPRYLIKTRGQQVTLSCSPISGHRSVSWYQQTPGQGLQFLFEYFSETQRNKGNFPGRFSGRQFSNSRSEMNVSTLELGDSALYLCASTSGVGETQYFGPGTRLLVL.